The text below deals with one TCR beta chain. The V and J ends lost 0 bases and 3 bases respectively, with 9 bases between them. CDR1 is SGHNT and CDR2 is YYREEE in the germline V gene (reference sequence). The CDR3 length is 15 residues. This sample is part of a study of blood T cell repertoires in COVID-19. The repertoire was sequenced with immunoSEQ multiplex PCR; TCRdb's copy has only in-frame clones and lacks some. The sample holds about 68,000 clones, about four fifths seen once. The clonotype comes from a woman aged 55-69 years with acute or convalescent COVID-19. The sequenced material came from peripheral blood. V gene TRBV5-4 combines with J gene TRBJ1-4; D gene ambiguous. CDR3 nucleotides: TGTGCCAGCAGCTTGGAAGGTGGAGCTAATGAAAAACTGTTTTTT. This gives the protein CASSLEGGANEKLFF.